This T cell receptor (beta chain) was sequenced for a study of cytomegalovirus exposure and HLA in healthy donors. Germline V CDR1 and CDR2: SGHNT, YENEEA. V was pared by 1 base and J by 5 bases, with 0 bases of the junction left unmatched. The CDR3 sequence is 14 residues long. The PCR employed 60 Vbeta primers together with 13 Jbeta primers. Repertoires were generated with immunoSEQ multiplex PCR, while TCRdb's copy carries only in-frame clones and drops some. Of about 120,000 clones in the sample, approximately 80% were seen once. Concerning this clone: Antigen: not known.

Study-level results: Prior analysis indicated that the majority of TCR beta V segments exhibited productivity approximately 90% or approximately 30% of the time. When a later analysis compared HLA-associated TCR beta chains with equally common others, the HLA-associated chains turned out to be more clonally expanded and to have lower generation probabilities. What a later analysis showed was that several of the most significant clusters appeared linked to common viral pathogens.

This receptor was identified in a human donor in good health. The chain links TRBV11-3 to TRBJ2-5; 11 nucleotides match TRBD2. Material for sequencing was PBMCs. For the CDR3, the DNA is TGTGCCAGCAGCTTAGGGACTAGCGGGGAGACCCAGTACTTC. This sequence encodes CASSLGTSGETQYF.